This T cell receptor beta chain was captured by sequencing in a study of cytomegalovirus exposure and HLA in healthy donors. Study-level information: Researchers found that less than 90% of over 350 genotyped donors fell within the Caucasian-associated ancestry cluster.

V dropped 6 bases and J dropped 4; count of bases not matched to a gene: 9. This CDR3 contains 15 residues. CDR1 MNHNS and CDR2 SASEGT come from the germline V gene. Study outcomes and limitations: Cytomegalovirus-associated status was assigned to about 180 TCR beta chains. HLA restriction was apparent for most CMV-associated TCR beta chains in a later analysis. One variant, a missense change in DCLRE1C, was linked in a later analysis to TCR beta V- and J-gene trimming.

Worth noting for this clone: Its specificity is unknown.

Primers for the PCR totalled 60 Vbeta and 13 Jbeta. Profiling relied on immunoSEQ multiplex PCR, and the TCRdb table lists in-frame clones only, not all of them. The sample has roughly 170,000 clones, more than 70% seen once. The receptor's source is a male donor in good health and CMV-seronegative. This sequence joins TRBV6-1 and TRBJ1-5; 7 bases map to TRBD1. Sequencing was carried out using PBMCs. The CDR3 DNA is TGTGCCAGCAGCTCTAGACAGGGAGTAAATCAGCCCCAGCATTTT. It yields the protein CASSSRQGVNQPQHF.